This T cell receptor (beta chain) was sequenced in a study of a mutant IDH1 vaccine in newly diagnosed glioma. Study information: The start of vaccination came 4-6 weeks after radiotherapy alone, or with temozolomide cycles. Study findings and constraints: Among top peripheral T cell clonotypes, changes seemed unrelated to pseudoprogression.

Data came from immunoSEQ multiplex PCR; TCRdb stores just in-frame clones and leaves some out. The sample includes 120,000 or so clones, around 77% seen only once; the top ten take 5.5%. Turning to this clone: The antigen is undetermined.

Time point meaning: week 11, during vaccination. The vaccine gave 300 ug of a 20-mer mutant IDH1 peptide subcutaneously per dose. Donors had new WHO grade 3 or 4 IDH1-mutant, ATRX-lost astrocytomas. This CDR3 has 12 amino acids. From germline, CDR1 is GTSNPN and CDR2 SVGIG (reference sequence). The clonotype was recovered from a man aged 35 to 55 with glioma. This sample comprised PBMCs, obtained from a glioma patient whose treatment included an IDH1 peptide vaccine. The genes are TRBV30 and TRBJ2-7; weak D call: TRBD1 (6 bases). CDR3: CVGVRGAHEQYF. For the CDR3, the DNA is TGTGTCGGGGTCAGGGGAGCCCACGAGCAGTACTTC. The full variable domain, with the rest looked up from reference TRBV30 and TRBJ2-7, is SQTIHQWPATLVQPVGSPLSLECTVEGTSNPNLYWYRQAAGRGLQLLFYSVGIGQISSEVPQNLSASRPQDRQFILSSKKLLLSDSGFYLCVGVRGAHEQYFGPGTRLTVT.